The clone carrying this T cell receptor beta chain was observed at least ten times. The antigen is undetermined. This specimen comes from a study of CD8+CD57+ T cells in acquired aplastic anemia. Study-wide context: Each DNA sample taken from sorted CD4+ and CD8+ cells came to approximately 3.2 ug on average. Overall study results and limits: Sharing between patients and controls was observed for twenty-nine CD8+ CDR3 sequences.

TCR beta VDJ and CDR3 profiling used genomic DNA as template. TCRdb reanalysed the reads using MiXCR and keeps one entry per CDR3 protein. This sample yields about 40,000 distinct CDR3 sequences, of which 68% are seen a single time; 20% to 25% belongs to the top ten. The junction had 10 bases not matched to a gene; V was cut back by 3 bases and J by 2 bases. The CDR3 runs 19 residues. The V gene's germline CDR1 is LNHNV and CDR2 YYDKDF (reference sequence). This chain joins TRBV15 and TRBJ2-5; 15 bases are a match to TRBD2. The TCR comes from a human donor in good health, serving as a control. Sequenced input: sorted CD4+, CD8+, or CD8+CD57+ T cells (not recorded which) from PBMCs. CDR3 loop: CATSSSGTSGGPGQETQYF. CDR3 in DNA: TGTGCCACCAGCAGTTCCGGGACTAGCGGGGGGCCCGGTCAAGAGACCCAGTACTTC.